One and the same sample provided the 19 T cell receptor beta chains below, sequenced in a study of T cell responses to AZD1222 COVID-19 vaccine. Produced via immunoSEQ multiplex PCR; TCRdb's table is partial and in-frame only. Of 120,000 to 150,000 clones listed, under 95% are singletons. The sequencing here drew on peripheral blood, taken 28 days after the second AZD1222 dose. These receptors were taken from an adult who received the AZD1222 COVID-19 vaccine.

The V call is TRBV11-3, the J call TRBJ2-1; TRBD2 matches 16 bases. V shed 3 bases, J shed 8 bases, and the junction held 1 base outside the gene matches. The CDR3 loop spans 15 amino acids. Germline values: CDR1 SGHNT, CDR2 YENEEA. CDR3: CASSLGLAGGDEQFF. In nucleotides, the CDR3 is TGTGCCAGCAGCTTGGGACTAGCGGGGGGGGATGAGCAGTTCTTC.

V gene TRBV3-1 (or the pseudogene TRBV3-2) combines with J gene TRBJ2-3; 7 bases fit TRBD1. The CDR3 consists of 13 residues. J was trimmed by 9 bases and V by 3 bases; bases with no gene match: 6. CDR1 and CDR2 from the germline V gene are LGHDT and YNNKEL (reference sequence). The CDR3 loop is CASSQEQGFTQYF. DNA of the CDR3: TGTGCCAGCAGCCAGGAACAGGGGTTCACGCAGTATTTT.

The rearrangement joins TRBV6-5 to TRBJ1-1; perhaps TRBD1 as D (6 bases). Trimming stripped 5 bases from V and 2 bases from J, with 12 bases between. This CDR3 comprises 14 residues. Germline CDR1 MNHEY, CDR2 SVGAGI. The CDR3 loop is CASSMTGINTEAFF. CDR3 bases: TGTGCCAGCAGTATGACAGGAATTAACACTGAAGCTTTCTTT.

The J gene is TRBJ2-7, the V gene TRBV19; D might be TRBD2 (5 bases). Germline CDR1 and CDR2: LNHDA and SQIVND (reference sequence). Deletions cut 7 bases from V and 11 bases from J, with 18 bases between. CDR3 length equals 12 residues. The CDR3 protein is CASNTPGSQEYF. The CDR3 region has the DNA TGTGCCAGTAATACTCCGGGGTCCCAGGAGTACTTC.

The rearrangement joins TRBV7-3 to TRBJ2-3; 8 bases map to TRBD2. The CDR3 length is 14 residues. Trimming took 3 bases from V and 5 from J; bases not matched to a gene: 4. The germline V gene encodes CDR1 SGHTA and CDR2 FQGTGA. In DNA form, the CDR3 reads TGTGCCAGCAGCTTCTCGGGGGGGCGAGATACGCAGTATTTT. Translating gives CASSFSGGRDTQYF. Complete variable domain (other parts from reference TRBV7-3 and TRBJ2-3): GAGVSQTPSNKVTEKGKYVELRCDPISGHTALYWYRQSLGQGPEFLIYFQGTGAADDSGLPNDRFFAVRPEGSVSTLKIQRTERGDSAVYLCASSFSGGRDTQYFGPGTRLTVL.

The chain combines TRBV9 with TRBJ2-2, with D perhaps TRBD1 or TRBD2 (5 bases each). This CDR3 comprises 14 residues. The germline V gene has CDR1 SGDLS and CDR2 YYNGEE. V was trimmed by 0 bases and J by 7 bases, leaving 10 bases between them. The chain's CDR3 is CASSVGDGIGELFF. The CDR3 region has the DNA TGTGCCAGCAGCGTAGGGGACGGGATCGGGGAGCTGTTTTTT.

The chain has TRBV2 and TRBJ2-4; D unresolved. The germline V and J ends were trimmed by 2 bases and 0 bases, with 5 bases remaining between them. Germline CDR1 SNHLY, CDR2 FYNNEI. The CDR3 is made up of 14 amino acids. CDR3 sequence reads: CASSEPLAKNIQYF. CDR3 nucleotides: TGTGCCAGCAGTGAACCCCTAGCCAAAAACATTCAGTACTTC.

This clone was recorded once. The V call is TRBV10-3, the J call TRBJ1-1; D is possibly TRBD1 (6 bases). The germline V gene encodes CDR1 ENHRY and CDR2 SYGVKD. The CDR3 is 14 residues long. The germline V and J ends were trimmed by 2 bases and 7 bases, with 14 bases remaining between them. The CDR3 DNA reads TGTGCCATCAGTGAGCTGGGGGCCCAGATTGAAGCTTTCTTT. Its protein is CAISELGAQIEAFF.

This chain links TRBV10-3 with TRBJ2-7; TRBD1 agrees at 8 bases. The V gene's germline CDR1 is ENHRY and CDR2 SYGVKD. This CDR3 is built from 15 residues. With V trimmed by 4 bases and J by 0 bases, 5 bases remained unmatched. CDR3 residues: CAISGGTGGSYEQYF. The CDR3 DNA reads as TGTGCCATCAGTGGGGGGACAGGCGGCTCCTACGAGCAGTACTTC.

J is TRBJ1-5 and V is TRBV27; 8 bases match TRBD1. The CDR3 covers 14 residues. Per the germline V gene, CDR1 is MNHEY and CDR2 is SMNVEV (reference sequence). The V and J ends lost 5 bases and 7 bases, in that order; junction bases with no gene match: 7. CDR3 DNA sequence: TGTGCCAGCAGTATGACAGGGGAGGGACAGCCCCAGCATTTT. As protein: CASSMTGEGQPQHF.

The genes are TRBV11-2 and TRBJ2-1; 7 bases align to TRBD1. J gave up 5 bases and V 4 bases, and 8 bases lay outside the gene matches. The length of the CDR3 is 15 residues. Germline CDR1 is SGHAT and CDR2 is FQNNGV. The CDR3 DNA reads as TGTGCCAGCAGCTCCCGTACAGGGGCCGACAATGAGCAGTTCTTC. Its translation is CASSSRTGADNEQFF. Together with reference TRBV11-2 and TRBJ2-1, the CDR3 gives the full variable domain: EAGVAQSPRYKIIEKRQSVAFWCNPISGHATLYWYQQILGQGPKLLIQFQNNGVVDDSQLPKDRFSAERLKGVDSTLKIQPAKLEDSAVYLCASSSRTGADNEQFFGPGTRLTVL.

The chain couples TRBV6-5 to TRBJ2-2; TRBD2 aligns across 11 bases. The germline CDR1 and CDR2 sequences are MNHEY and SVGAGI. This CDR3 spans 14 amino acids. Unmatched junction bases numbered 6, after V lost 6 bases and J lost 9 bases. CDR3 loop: CASRSSGRARELFF. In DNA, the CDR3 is TGTGCCAGCAGGAGTAGCGGGAGGGCGCGGGAGCTGTTTTTT.

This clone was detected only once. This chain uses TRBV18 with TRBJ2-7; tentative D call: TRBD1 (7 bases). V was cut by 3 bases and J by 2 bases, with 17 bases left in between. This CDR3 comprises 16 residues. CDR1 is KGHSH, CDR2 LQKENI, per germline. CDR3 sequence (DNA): TGTGCCAGCTCACCGGAGGGCAGGGGGGTTCCCTACGAGCAGTACTTC. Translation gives CASSPEGRGVPYEQYF. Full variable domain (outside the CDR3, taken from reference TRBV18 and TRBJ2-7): NAGVMQNPRHLVRRRGQEARLRCSPMKGHSHVYWYRQLPEEGLKFMVYLQKENIIDESGMPKERFSAEFPKEGPSILRIQQVVRGDSAAYFCASSPEGRGVPYEQYFGPGTRLTVT.

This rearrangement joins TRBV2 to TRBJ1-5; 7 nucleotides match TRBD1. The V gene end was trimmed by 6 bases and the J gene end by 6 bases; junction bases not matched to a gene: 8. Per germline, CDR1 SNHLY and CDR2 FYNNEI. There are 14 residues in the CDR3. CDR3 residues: CASRSETGSQPQHF. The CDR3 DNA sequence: TGTGCCAGCAGAAGCGAGACAGGGAGTCAGCCCCAGCATTTT.

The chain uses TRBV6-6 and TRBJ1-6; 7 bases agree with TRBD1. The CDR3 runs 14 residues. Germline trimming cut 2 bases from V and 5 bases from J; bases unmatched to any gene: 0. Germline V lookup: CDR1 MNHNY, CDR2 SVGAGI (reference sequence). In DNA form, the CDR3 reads TGTGCCAGCAGTTACGGGACAGATAATTCACCCCTCCACTTT. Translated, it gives CASSYGTDNSPLHF.

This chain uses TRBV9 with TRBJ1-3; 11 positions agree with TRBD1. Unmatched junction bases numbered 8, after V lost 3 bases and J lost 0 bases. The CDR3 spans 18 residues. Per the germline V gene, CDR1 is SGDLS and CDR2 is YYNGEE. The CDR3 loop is CASSGMGTGGFSGNTIYF. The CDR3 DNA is TGTGCCAGCAGCGGAATGGGGACAGGGGGATTCTCTGGAAACACCATATATTTT.

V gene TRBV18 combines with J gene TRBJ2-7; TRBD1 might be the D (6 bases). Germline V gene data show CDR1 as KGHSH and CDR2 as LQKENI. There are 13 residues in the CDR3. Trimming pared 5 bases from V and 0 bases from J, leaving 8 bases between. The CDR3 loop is CASSGTTSYEQYF. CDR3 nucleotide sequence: TGTGCCAGCTCAGGGACAACCTCCTACGAGCAGTACTTC.

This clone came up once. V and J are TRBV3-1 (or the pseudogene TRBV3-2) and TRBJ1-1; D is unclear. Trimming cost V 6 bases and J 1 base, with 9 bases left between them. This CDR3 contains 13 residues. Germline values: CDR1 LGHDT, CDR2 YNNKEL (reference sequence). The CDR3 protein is CASRQYRNTEAFF. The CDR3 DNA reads TGTGCCAGCAGACAATACAGGAACACTGAAGCTTTCTTT.

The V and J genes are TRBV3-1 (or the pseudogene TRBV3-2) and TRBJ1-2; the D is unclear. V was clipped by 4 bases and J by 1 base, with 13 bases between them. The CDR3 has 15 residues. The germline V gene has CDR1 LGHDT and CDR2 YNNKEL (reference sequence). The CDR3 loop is CASSPRRALNYGYTF. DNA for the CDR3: TGTGCCAGCAGCCCCCGCCGGGCCCTTAACTATGGCTACACCTTC.